This T cell receptor (beta chain) was observed in a study of PD-1 blockade in classical Hodgkin lymphoma. The study, taken as a whole, reports: By C4D1, CD4+ diversity increased significantly, especially in complete responders. Anyone who began nivolumab under 1 year after ASCT was excluded. Similar baseline diversity was found in complete responders and newly diagnosed patients.

Some clones are missing from TCRdb's copy, which holds only in-frame ones; the method was immunoSEQ multiplex PCR. The profile shows 90,000 to 120,000 clones, 80% to 90% of them singletons. Points on this clone: Its antigen is still unknown.

CDR1 and CDR2 (germline): ENHRY, SYGVKD. CDR3 length: 14 residues. J was trimmed by 4 bases and V by 3 bases; bases with no gene match: 3. All trial patients relapsed after autologous stem cell transplantation. The rearrangement links TRBV10-3 to TRBJ2-1, with 7 bases that match TRBD2. The origin of this receptor is a human donor with classical Hodgkin lymphoma. This specimen was peripheral blood mononuclear cells (PBMCs), taken before the second cycle of nivolumab. The CDR3: CAISDQAGYNEQFF. In nucleotides, the CDR3 is TGTGCCATCAGTGACCAAGCGGGATACAATGAGCAGTTCTTC.